This TCR beta chain is drawn from a study of cytomegalovirus exposure and HLA in healthy donors. V gave up 7 bases and J gave up 5 bases; unmatched junction bases: 6. Germline CDR1 reads SNHLY; CDR2 reads FYNNEI. The CDR3 sequence is 13 residues long. 13 Jbeta primers and 60 Vbeta primers were used for the PCR. Sequenced by immunoSEQ multiplex PCR; TCRdb stores in-frame clones only, minus some. The table records just over 95,000 clones, 60% to 85% of them present only once. The chain combines TRBV2 with TRBJ2-5; 8 bases fit TRBD1. This clonotype was obtained from a woman aged 40 to 50 in good health and CMV-seronegative. Material for sequencing was PBMCs. DNA of the CDR3: TGTGCCAGCATTGGACAGGGCGGCGAGACCCAGTACTTC. Encoded protein: CASIGQGGETQYF.